Following are 2 T cell receptor beta chains from one sample sequenced in a study of T-cell memory formation after mild COVID-19. TCRdb re-analysed the 5' RACE reads in MiXCR, keeping a single row per CDR3 protein. The sample lists roughly 28,000 distinct CDR3 sequences, 12% seen once, with nearly 15% in the top ten. Sample: PBMCs or a T cell subset sorted from them (not recorded which). These receptors all stem from an adult woman who had mild COVID-19 (a few samples of this study predate the infection). Cell type and time point are not known.

This clonotype occurred many times. This chain uses TRBV25-1 with TRBJ2-7; D uncertain. Trimming removed 2 bases at V and 0 bases at J, with 17 bases between. Germline V gene lookup returns CDR1 MGHDK and CDR2 SYGVNS. The CDR3 extends over 17 amino acids. CDR3 sequence (DNA): TGTGCCAGCAGTGAACCCCACCACAGTCACAGCTCCTACGAGCAGTACTTC. This codes for CASSEPHHSHSSYEQYF.

Many counts were recorded for this clonotype. The chain recombines TRBV6-2 or TRBV6-3 with TRBJ2-1; 15 bases agree with TRBD2. The CDR3 covers 19 residues. Germline V lookup: CDR1 MNHEY, CDR2 SVGEGT. V was pared by 0 bases and J by 4 bases, with 7 bases of the junction left unmatched. The CDR3 loop is CASSYSTGLAGGLYNEQFF. Here the CDR3 DNA reads TGTGCCAGCAGTTACTCTACGGGACTAGCGGGAGGATTATACAATGAGCAGTTCTTC.